Following are 10 T cell receptor beta chains from one sample sequenced in a study of blood T cells in healthy people across ages. PCR was performed a second time for roughly 7 to 11 cycles using a sample-barcoded 5' primer and a J-beta primer mix. TCRdb ran MiXCR on the 5' RACE reads and lists one entry per CDR3 protein. The sample has more than 800,000 distinct CDR3 sequences, 35% to 55% seen once; the top ten hold about 20%. The source material was blood. All receptors come from a woman in her sixties or seventies in good health.

The chain joins TRBV20-1 to TRBJ2-1; possible D gene TRBD2, 5 bases. CDR3 length: 12 amino acids. Germline V lookup: CDR1 DFQATT, CDR2 SNEGSKA (reference sequence). V was shortened by 4 bases and J by 6 bases, with 10 bases between the two germline ends. The CDR3 bases are TGCAGTGCTACGGACTTGGGCAATGAGCAGTTCTTC. Translated, it gives CSATDLGNEQFF.

V is TRBV2 and J is TRBJ2-7; TRBD2 matches at 8 bases. CDR3 size: 16 residues. J lost 2 bases, V lost 6 bases, and 12 bases had no gene match. Germline assignment: CDR1 SNHLY and CDR2 FYNNEI. The CDR3 sequence is CASSGLAIPTPYEQYF. The DNA for the CDR3 is TGTGCCAGCAGCGGACTAGCAATACCCACCCCCTACGAGCAGTACTTC.

On this clonotype itself: This could be a read error, since a much larger clone is one nucleotide away. This chain uses TRBV6-1 with TRBJ2-1; weak D call: TRBD2 (6 bases). CDR3 size: 15 residues. CDR1 and CDR2 (germline): MNHNS, SASEGT. CDR3 protein: CASSEEAGGIHERFF. The CDR3 region has the DNA TGTGCCAGCAGTGAGGAGGCAGGCGGGATCCATGAGCGGTTCTTC.

The chain combines TRBV7-2 with TRBJ2-7; 9 bases are shared with TRBD2. Trimming took 2 bases from V and 7 from J; bases not matched to a gene: 18. CDR3 length: 18 residues. Germline V gene sequence: CDR1 SGHTA, CDR2 FQGNSA. For the CDR3, the DNA is TGTGCCAGCAGCTTAATGGGGAGCGGGAGGCCCTCTTTCAATGAGCAGTACTTC. This sequence encodes CASSLMGSGRPSFNEQYF. The whole variable domain, filled in from reference TRBV7-2 and TRBJ2-7, reads GAGVSQSPSNKVTEKGKDVELRCDPISGHTALYWYRQSLGQGLEFLIYFQGNSAPDKSGLPSDRFSAERTGGSVSTLTIQRTQQEDSAVYLCASSLMGSGRPSFNEQYFGPGTRLTVT.

The CDR3 sequence is CASSYSNLGTSGIPYEQYF. The DNA for the CDR3 is TGTGCCAGCAGTTACTCAAACCTCGGGACTAGCGGGATCCCCTACGAGCAGTACTTC. V is TRBV6-5 and J is TRBJ2-7; 13 bases are shared with TRBD2. The CDR3 runs 19 residues. Trimming cost V 0 bases and J 2 bases; bases outside gene matches: 10. Germline-derived CDR1 and CDR2 are MNHEY and SVGAGI.

The V gene is TRBV2, the J gene TRBJ2-5; D might be TRBD1 (6 bases). The germline V and J ends were trimmed by 6 bases and 1 base, with 12 bases remaining between them. The CDR3 runs to 14 residues. The germline gives CDR1 SNHLY, CDR2 FYNNEI. The DNA of the CDR3 is TGTGCCAGCAGGATGGACAGCGGCCAAGAGACCCAGTACTTC. Its translation is CASRMDSGQETQYF.

This clonotype was picked up a small number of times. V is TRBV12-3 or TRBV12-4 and J is TRBJ2-3, with a weak D call TRBD2 (6 bases). V was cut by 3 bases and J by 3 bases, with 13 bases left in between. This CDR3 is built from 15 residues. The CDR3: CASSLASRETDTQYF. CDR3 DNA: TGTGCCAGCAGTTTGGCGTCCCGGGAGACAGATACGCAGTATTTT.

The rearrangement joins TRBV28 to TRBJ1-1; possibly TRBD1 for D (6 bases). Trimming stripped 6 bases from V and 3 bases from J, with 14 bases between. The CDR3 loop spans 14 amino acids. Germline CDR1 is MDHEN and CDR2 is SYDVKM. CDR3 in DNA: TGTGCCAGCAGAAAACAGGGTGAGGACACTGAAGCTTTCTTT. Amino acids: CASRKQGEDTEAFF.

The chain links TRBV28 to TRBJ2-4; 7 positions agree with TRBD2. The CDR3 is 13 residues long. V lost 8 bases, J lost 0 bases, and 1 base stayed unmatched. Germline values: CDR1 MDHEN, CDR2 SYDVKM. In nucleotides, the CDR3 is TGTGCCAGCGGGGGGGAAGCCAAAAACATTCAGTACTTC. Translating it yields CASGGEAKNIQYF.

The chain combines TRBV20-1 with TRBJ2-7; no reliable D call. The V gene lost 5 bases and the J gene lost 7 bases, with 12 bases spanning the gap. CDR1 and CDR2 from the germline V gene are DFQATT and SNEGSKA (reference sequence). CDR3 length: 11 residues. The CDR3 DNA follows: TGCAGTGCTGTGGAGTACAATGAGCAGTACTTC. Its translation is CSAVEYNEQYF.